Presented here are 32 T cell receptor beta chains from one specimen sequenced in a study of beta chain features in type 1 diabetes. Findings and limits, study-wide: Patients with Type 1 diabetes showed moderately but significantly shorter TCRB CDR3s in all four CD4+ subsets.

For these receptors, no antigen is known. Investigators reverse transcribed all isolated RNA, so they sequenced expressed TCRB transcripts. Sequenced by immunoSEQ multiplex PCR; TCRdb stores in-frame clones only, minus some. This sample has more than 250,000 clones, with about 24% found just once. Input material: naive CD4+ T cells from blood. The receptor source for this set is a woman aged 30 to 39 with type 1 diabetes.

This clone appeared a few times. V usage is TRBV4-1 and J usage is TRBJ2-1; TRBD2 agrees at 14 bases. Germline values: CDR1 MGHRA, CDR2 YSYEKL. J gave up 9 bases and V 3 bases, and 10 bases lay outside the gene matches. There are 17 residues in the CDR3. This CDR3 reads CASSQARGTSGSGEQFF. CDR3 DNA sequence: TGCGCCAGCAGCCAGGCTAGAGGGACTAGCGGGAGTGGTGAGCAGTTCTTC.

The sample holds one count of this clone. The V and J genes are TRBV9 and TRBJ2-1; D possibly corresponds to TRBD2 (5 bases). CDR1 is SGDLS, CDR2 YYNGEE, per germline. This CDR3 region has 13 residues. Trimming left V 4 bases short and J 3 bases short, with 8 bases between. The chain's CDR3 is CASSFGIYNEQFF. CDR3 sequence (DNA): TGTGCCAGCAGCTTCGGGATCTACAATGAGCAGTTCTTC.

The gene calls are TRBV9 and TRBJ2-1; 9 bases are shared with TRBD2. The CDR3 extends over 16 amino acids. The germline V gene has CDR1 SGDLS and CDR2 YYNGEE. V dropped 0 bases and J dropped 4; count of bases not matched to a gene: 5. The CDR3 sequence is CASSVDRREGYNEQFF. In nucleotides, the CDR3 is TGTGCCAGCAGCGTAGACAGGCGGGAGGGGTACAATGAGCAGTTCTTC. The full variable domain, its missing parts supplied by reference TRBV9 and TRBJ2-1, is DSGVTQTPKHLITATGQRVTLRCSPRSGDLSVYWYQQSLDQGLQFLIQYYNGEERAKGNILERFSAQQFPDLHSELNLSSLELGDSALYFCASSVDRREGYNEQFFGPGTRLTVL.

The V and J genes are TRBV7-9 and TRBJ1-1; D possibly corresponds to TRBD1 (6 bases). Germline CDR1 SEHNR, CDR2 FQNEAQ (reference sequence). The CDR3 length is 14 residues. V was shortened by 0 bases and J by 4 bases, with 9 bases between the two germline ends. Written as DNA, the CDR3 is TGTGCCAGCAGCTTAGCCACAGGGCGCACTGAAGCTTTCTTT. Residues: CASSLATGRTEAFF.

The chain has TRBV30 and TRBJ2-1, with 9 bases identical to TRBD2. CDR1 GTSNPN and CDR2 SVGIG come from the germline V gene (reference sequence). J lost 4 bases, V lost 0 bases, and 7 bases had no gene match. This CDR3 has 16 amino acids. The chain's CDR3 is CAWSVLAGVPYNEQFF. CDR3 in DNA: TGTGCCTGGAGTGTATTAGCGGGAGTTCCGTACAATGAGCAGTTCTTC.

The rearrangement joins TRBV15 to TRBJ2-3, with a weak D call TRBD1 (5 bases). Trimming shortened V by 1 base and J by 0 bases, and 8 bases separated the two germline ends. Germline CDR1 reads LNHNV; CDR2 reads YYDKDF (reference sequence). The CDR3 is made up of 15 amino acids. The chain's CDR3 is CATSRGDSSTDTQYF. CDR3 nucleotide sequence: TGTGCCACCAGCAGAGGAGACAGCAGCACAGATACGCAGTATTTT.

A few counts support this clone. The J gene is TRBJ2-7, the V gene TRBV29-1; D remains ambiguous. V shed 7 bases and J shed 2 bases, with 15 bases lying between them. CDR3 length: 13 amino acids. Germline V lookup: CDR1 SQVTM, CDR2 ANQGSEA. The CDR3 spells CSARSLLPYEQYF. The CDR3 nucleotides are TGCAGCGCCCGGTCGTTGCTTCCCTACGAGCAGTACTTC.

The gene calls are TRBV9 and TRBJ2-5, with 9 bases matching TRBD2. The trim removed 3 bases at V and 4 bases at J, leaving 7 bases unmatched. This CDR3 spans 15 amino acids. Germline V gene lookup returns CDR1 SGDLS and CDR2 YYNGEE. The CDR3 loop reads CASSGSGSRGETQYF. The CDR3, as DNA: TGTGCCAGCAGCGGTAGCGGGAGTCGGGGAGAGACCCAGTACTTC.

The chain is built from TRBV11-1 and TRBJ2-1; 16 bases match TRBD2. The CDR3 covers 15 residues. The J segment lost 10 bases and the V segment lost 5 bases, leaving 5 bases of the junction unmatched. CDR1 SGHAT and CDR2 FQDESV come from the germline V gene (reference sequence). DNA for the CDR3: TGTGCCAGCAGCCAGGGGACTAGCGGGAGGGAGGAGCAGTTCTTC. Translation: CASSQGTSGREEQFF.

In its sample, this clone was seen a few times. The rearrangement uses TRBV7-9 and TRBJ2-7, with 14 bases fitting TRBD2. CDR3 length: 16 residues. Germline V CDR1 and CDR2: SEHNR, FQNEAQ (reference sequence). Losses at the gene ends were 5 bases for V and 3 bases for J; bases not matched to a gene: 6. Written as DNA, the CDR3 is TGTGCCAGCAGCCCTGGACTAGCGGGAGGCTTCTACGAGCAGTACTTC. Translating it yields CASSPGLAGGFYEQYF.

V gene TRBV7-3 combines with J gene TRBJ2-1; no definite D call. Trimming removed 2 bases from V and 9 bases from J, with 11 bases in between. This CDR3 is 13 amino acids long. Germline V gives CDR1 SGHTA, CDR2 FQGTGA. DNA of the CDR3: TGTGCCAGCAGCTTAGAGTCTTATGGTGAGCAGTTCTTC. Its translation is CASSLESYGEQFF. The variable domain in full, with the rest retrieved from reference TRBV7-3 and TRBJ2-1, is GAGVSQTPSNKVTEKGKYVELRCDPISGHTALYWYRQSLGQGPEFLIYFQGTGAADDSGLPNDRFFAVRPEGSVSTLKIQRTERGDSAVYLCASSLESYGEQFFGPGTRLTVL.

The chain links TRBV5-6 to TRBJ2-7; a possible D gene is TRBD2 (5 bases). The CDR3 totals 16 residues. V dropped 6 bases and J dropped 3 bases, with 22 bases sitting between them. Germline CDR1 SGHDT, CDR2 YYEEEE. The CDR3 reads CASTLDLGLAHYEQYF. Written as DNA, the CDR3 is TGTGCCAGCACCCTCGACTTGGGCCTAGCACACTACGAGCAGTACTTC.

This clone was found a few times. This sequence joins TRBV29-1 and TRBJ1-2; TRBD1 is a possible D gene (6 bases). Per the germline V gene, CDR1 is SQVTM and CDR2 is ANQGSEA. Trimming took off 4 bases at V and 0 bases at J, with 12 bases between the two ends. The CDR3 length is 14 residues. The CDR3 coding sequence is TGCAGCGTTGGGGTACAGGGTCCTAACTATGGCTACACCTTC. This codes for CSVGVQGPNYGYTF.

The chain combines TRBV6-5 with TRBJ2-7; TRBD1 matches at 10 bases. From germline, CDR1 is MNHEY and CDR2 SVGAGI. The J segment lost 5 bases and the V segment lost 6 bases, leaving 7 bases of the junction unmatched. The CDR3 loop spans 14 amino acids. The CDR3 protein is CASRDGQGVNEQYF. In nucleotides, the CDR3 is TGTGCCAGCAGGGATGGACAGGGGGTCAACGAGCAGTACTTC.

The chain couples TRBV30 to TRBJ1-1; 7 bases match TRBD1. The CDR3 has 14 residues. V trimming: 2 bases; J trimming: 8 bases; junction bases outside the gene matches: 11. In germline, CDR1 is GTSNPN, CDR2 SVGIG (reference sequence). The DNA of the CDR3 is TGTGCCTGGAGTCTAACCGGACAGGCCGTCGAAGCTTTCTTT. Its translation is CAWSLTGQAVEAFF.

The gene calls are TRBV7-9 and TRBJ2-1; tentatively, D is TRBD2 (5 bases). V was trimmed by 5 bases and J by 9 bases, leaving 20 bases between them. This CDR3 contains 15 residues. The germline V gene has CDR1 SEHNR and CDR2 FQNEAQ (reference sequence). CDR3 nucleotides: TGTGCCAGCAGCCCCTACCCGGAAACTAGGACTGAGCAGTTCTTC. Residues: CASSPYPETRTEQFF.

CDR3 residues: CASSRTGHGYTF. CDR3 in DNA: TGTGCCAGCAGTAGGACAGGGCATGGCTACACCTTC. This chain uses TRBV25-1 with TRBJ1-2; 8 nucleotides agree with TRBD1. CDR1 MGHDK and CDR2 SYGVNS come from the germline V gene. The length of the CDR3 is 12 residues. Losses at the gene ends were 5 bases for V and 6 bases for J; bases not matched to a gene: 2.

The chain is built from TRBV5-1 and TRBJ2-7, with TRBD2 identical over 10 bases. Germline CDR1 and CDR2: SGHRS and YFSETQ. The CDR3 covers 14 residues. Germline trimming cut 4 bases from V and 3 bases from J; bases unmatched to any gene: 4. CDR3: CASSPGTSDYEQYF. Here the CDR3 DNA reads TGCGCCAGCAGCCCCGGGACTAGCGACTACGAGCAGTACTTC.

This clone appeared a single time. At one end, the junction sequence differs from germline, possibly due to a read error. J is TRBJ2-5 and V is TRBV7-9; the D is unclear. The CDR3 runs 14 residues. Germline V gene lookup returns CDR1 SEHNR and CDR2 FQNEAQ (reference sequence). This chain's CDR3 is CASSLGASQGTQYF. CDR3 in DNA: TGTGCCAGCAGCTTAGGGGCTTCCCAAGGGACCCAGTACTTC.

This chain joins TRBV11-3 and TRBJ2-6; D perhaps matches TRBD1 (6 bases). V lost 5 bases to trimming and J lost 0 bases, with 20 bases between them. The CDR3 totals 19 residues. Germline-derived CDR1 and CDR2 are SGHNT and YENEEA. The DNA for the CDR3 is TGTGCCAGCAGCCATGAGGGGGACCCATCCCGCTCTGGGGCCAACGTCCTGACTTTC. Amino acids: CASSHEGDPSRSGANVLTF.

The rearrangement uses TRBV28 and TRBJ2-1; 11 positions agree with TRBD2. Germline loops: CDR1 MDHEN, CDR2 SYDVKM. The length of the CDR3 is 15 residues. V lost 10 bases, J lost 4 bases, and 9 bases stayed unmatched. The CDR3 coding sequence is TGTGCCACGGCCATAGCGGGAGGGCCTTACAATGAGCAGTTCTTC. This sequence encodes CATAIAGGPYNEQFF. The full variable domain, its missing parts supplied by reference TRBV28 and TRBJ2-1, is DVKVTQSSRYLVKRTGEKVFLECVQDMDHENMFWYRQDPGLGLRLIYFSYDVKMKEKGDIPEGYSVSREKKERFSLILESASTNQTSMYLCATAIAGGPYNEQFFGPGTRLTVL.

The chain links TRBV15 to TRBJ2-2; 10 nucleotides align to TRBD1. The germline V gene encodes CDR1 LNHNV and CDR2 YYDKDF (reference sequence). V shed 5 bases and J 3 bases; nucleotides not matched to a gene: 3. CDR3 length: 15 residues. The CDR3 DNA follows: TGTGCCACCAGCCGCGGACAGGGGGACACCGGGGAGCTGTTTTTT. The encoded protein is CATSRGQGDTGELFF. Drawing the rest from reference TRBV15 and TRBJ2-2, the complete variable domain is DAMVIQNPRYQVTQFGKPVTLSCSQTLNHNVMYWYQQKSSQAPKLLFHYYDKDFNNEADTPDNFQSRRPNTSFCFLDIRSPGLGDTAMYLCATSRGQGDTGELFFGEGSRLTVL.

The gene calls are TRBV5-1 and TRBJ2-4, with TRBD2 matching over 9 bases. V shed 0 bases, J shed 8 bases, and the junction held 3 bases outside the gene matches. CDR3 size: 14 residues. The germline V gene has CDR1 SGHRS and CDR2 YFSETQ. CDR3 protein: CASSLGLAEHIQYF. CDR3 nucleotide sequence: TGCGCCAGCAGCTTGGGACTAGCGGAACACATTCAGTACTTC.

This clone was seen a handful of times. This chain connects TRBV11-2 to TRBJ2-2; D might be TRBD1 (6 bases). Trimming left V 5 bases short and J 4 bases short, with 17 bases between. Germline V gives CDR1 SGHAT, CDR2 FQNNGV. The CDR3 totals 16 residues. CDR3 coding DNA: TGTGCCAGCAGCCGACGAACTAGGGGGATCACCGGGGAGCTGTTTTTT. This sequence encodes CASSRRTRGITGELFF.

The chain uses TRBV28 and TRBJ2-5; D unclear. Trimming shortened V by 3 bases and J by 3 bases, and 8 bases separated the two germline ends. Germline values: CDR1 MDHEN, CDR2 SYDVKM. The CDR3 spans 13 residues. The CDR3 loop reads CASSFGQEETQYF. DNA for the CDR3: TGTGCCAGCAGTTTTGGTCAGGAAGAGACCCAGTACTTC. The full variable domain, rest sourced from reference TRBV28 and TRBJ2-5, is DVKVTQSSRYLVKRTGEKVFLECVQDMDHENMFWYRQDPGLGLRLIYFSYDVKMKEKGDIPEGYSVSREKKERFSLILESASTNQTSMYLCASSFGQEETQYFGPGTRLLVL.

The count of this clone is one. The chain links TRBV6-5 to TRBJ1-1, with D perhaps TRBD1 (6 bases). Germline CDR1 reads MNHEY; CDR2 reads SVGAGI. With 1 base removed from V and 3 bases from J, the gap between germline ends came to 15 bases. The length of the CDR3 is 16 residues. The CDR3 spells CASSYFVQGLDTEAFF. The CDR3 DNA is TGTGCCAGCAGTTACTTTGTCCAGGGGTTGGACACTGAAGCTTTCTTT.

Only a few counts were recorded for this clone. The chain joins TRBV9 to TRBJ1-2; D gene ambiguous. The germline V gene encodes CDR1 SGDLS and CDR2 YYNGEE. The V gene lost 6 bases and the J gene lost 0 bases, with 9 bases spanning the gap. CDR3 size: 13 residues. CDR3 DNA sequence: TGTGCCAGCACGCGCTCCTCTAACTATGGCTACACCTTC. Translating gives CASTRSSNYGYTF.

CDR3 region: CASSKYGAGGYTDTQYF. The CDR3 coding sequence is TGTGCCAGCAGCAAATATGGAGCGGGAGGGTACACAGATACGCAGTATTTT. This chain connects TRBV21-1 to TRBJ2-3; TRBD2 is the table's D call, not checked against the DNA. TRBV21-1 is noted as a pseudogene. The CDR3 has 17 residues.

The chain couples TRBV19 to TRBJ1-5; no reliable D call. Germline loops: CDR1 LNHDA, CDR2 SQIVND (reference sequence). The CDR3 loop spans 14 amino acids. The germline V and J ends were trimmed by 7 bases and 3 bases, with 13 bases remaining between them. The CDR3 loop reads CASTNPGLNQPQHF. CDR3 DNA sequence: TGTGCCAGTACGAATCCAGGACTCAATCAGCCCCAGCATTTT. The whole variable domain, remainder taken from reference TRBV19 and TRBJ1-5, is DGGITQSPKYLFRKEGQNVTLSCEQNLNHDAMYWYRQDPGQGLRLIYYSQIVNDFQKGDIAEGYSVSREKKESFPLTVTSAQKNPTAFYLCASTNPGLNQPQHFGDGTRLSIL.

The chain links TRBV29-1 to TRBJ2-5, with 11 bases identical to TRBD1. Germline V gene data show CDR1 as SQVTM and CDR2 as ANQGSEA. The CDR3 consists of 14 residues. The J segment lost 4 bases and the V segment lost 3 bases, leaving 4 bases of the junction unmatched. The CDR3 DNA is TGCAGCGTTGAGCGGGACAGGGGGGCAGAGACCCAGTACTTC. Translating gives CSVERDRGAETQYF.

This clone was counted only a few times. V and J are TRBV6-1 and TRBJ2-4; D is unresolved. Germline CDR1 reads MNHNS; CDR2 reads SASEGT. V dropped 2 bases and J dropped 5 bases, with 10 bases sitting between them. This CDR3 spans 14 amino acids. The CDR3 DNA reads TGTGCCAGCAGTGAATTTTTTGCGGAAAACATTCAGTACTTC. As protein: CASSEFFAENIQYF.

About this clone itself: Other DNA sequences in this specimen translate into the identical CDR3. The chain joins TRBV9 to TRBJ2-5; 12 nucleotides agree with TRBD2. The CDR3 length is 15 residues. From germline, CDR1 is SGDLS and CDR2 YYNGEE. Trimming removed 3 bases from V and 2 bases from J; junction bases left unmatched: 2. CDR3 protein: CASSAGLAGQETQYF. The CDR3 DNA reads TGTGCCAGCAGCGCCGGACTAGCGGGACAAGAGACCCAGTACTTC. Combining the CDR3 with reference TRBV9 and TRBJ2-5 gives the whole variable domain DSGVTQTPKHLITATGQRVTLRCSPRSGDLSVYWYQQSLDQGLQFLIQYYNGEERAKGNILERFSAQQFPDLHSELNLSSLELGDSALYFCASSAGLAGQETQYFGPGTRLLVL.